This T cell receptor (beta chain) was sequenced in a study of blood T cell repertoires in COVID-19. On the study more broadly: The study drew acute and convalescent COVID-19 samples from the United States, Italy and Spain.

In the authors' methods: Amplifying reference gene primers gave estimates of nucleated cell counts. Sequencing used immunoSEQ multiplex PCR; TCRdb keeps in-frame clones, though not all of them. From that table come the V and J calls and clone size; the DNA was used to work out D and trimming. The profile covers 140,000 to 150,000 clones, with around 80% appearing a single time and approximately 6% taken by the ten largest. Those enrolled, adults aged roughly 18 to 89 years, came from under 25 US areas. Cohorts were assigned according to the clinical history that participants reported. Trimming at V came to 5 bases and at J to 7 bases, leaving 8 bases not matched to a gene. CDR1 MNHEY and CDR2 SMNVEV come from the germline V gene (reference sequence). The CDR3 contains 15 residues.

The chain is built from TRBV27 and TRBJ1-4; 9 bases fit TRBD1. Sequencing was done on a sample of PBMCs or T cells enriched from blood (not recorded which). The receptor was isolated from a woman aged 50 to 65 who had recovered from COVID-19. In DNA, the CDR3 is TGTGCCAGCAGTCGACGGACAGGGGCGGGTGAAAAACTGTTTTTT. Its translation: CASSRRTGAGEKLFF.